A selection of T cell receptor beta chains follows, all from one sample in a study of blood T cell repertoires in COVID-19. Measured with immunoSEQ multiplex PCR; TCRdb has only the in-frame clones, and not every one. The sample consists of 35,000 to 40,000 clones, more than 75% of them appearing once. Material: peripheral blood. These receptors were taken from a man over 45 with active or convalescent COVID-19. The CDR3 runs from the conserved cysteine through the conserved F or W. Each record gives: D gene, V gene, J gene, clone size, CDR3 length, CDR3 protein, CDR3 DNA. A D gene is named only where the DNA matches it firmly. Expanded clones are given a class, and other clones once, few, many or no size at all.

D gene: .
V gene: TRBV6-5
J gene: TRBJ1-6
clone size: .
CDR3 length: 13
CDR3 protein: CASSYVNGSPLHF
CDR3 DNA: TGTGCCAGCAGTTACGTTAACGGTTCACCCCTCCACTTT

D gene: TRBD1
V gene: TRBV27
J gene: TRBJ2-3
clone size: .
CDR3 length: 13
CDR3 protein: CASSRQGTGTQYF
CDR3 DNA: TGTGCCAGCAGCCGACAGGGTACAGGTACGCAGTATTTT

D gene: .
V gene: TRBV6-5
J gene: TRBJ2-2
clone size: .
CDR3 length: 13
CDR3 protein: CASKLGDTGELFF
CDR3 DNA: TGTGCCAGCAAACTCGGGGACACCGGGGAGCTGTTTTTT

D gene: .
V gene: TRBV7-6
J gene: TRBJ1-2
clone size: .
CDR3 length: 13
CDR3 protein: CASSLGQDYGYTF
CDR3 DNA: TGTGCCAGCAGCTTAGGGCAGGACTATGGCTACACCTTC

D gene: .
V gene: TRBV12-3/TRBV12-4
J gene: TRBJ1-1
clone size: .
CDR3 length: 13
CDR3 protein: CASSLSGELGAFF
CDR3 DNA: TGTGCCAGCAGTTTATCAGGGGAGTTAGGAGCTTTCTTT

D gene: TRBD1
V gene: TRBV30
J gene: TRBJ2-3
clone size: .
CDR3 length: 15
CDR3 protein: CAWSGQGIGTDTQYF
CDR3 DNA: TGTGCCTGGAGTGGACAGGGGATTGGAACAGATACGCAGTATTTT

D gene: .
V gene: TRBV3-1/TRBV3-2
J gene: TRBJ2-7
clone size: few
CDR3 length: 15
CDR3 protein: CASSQERLFPREQYF
CDR3 DNA: TGTGCCAGCAGCCAAGAGCGTTTGTTTCCCCGCGAGCAGTACTTC

D gene: TRBD2
V gene: TRBV2
J gene: TRBJ2-5
clone size: .
CDR3 length: 18
CDR3 protein: CASSEVGTSPILQETQYF
CDR3 DNA: TGTGCCAGCAGTGAAGTAGGGACTAGCCCAATACTGCAAGAGACCCAGTACTTC

D gene: .
V gene: TRBV13
J gene: TRBJ2-1
clone size: .
CDR3 length: 13
CDR3 protein: CASSFGGGAEQFF
CDR3 DNA: TGTGCCAGCAGCTTCGGAGGGGGGGCTGAGCAGTTCTTC

D gene: .
V gene: TRBV30
J gene: TRBJ1-5
clone size: .
CDR3 length: 14
CDR3 protein: CAWSVGSGFQPQHF
CDR3 DNA: TGTGCCTGGAGTGTAGGGTCAGGGTTTCAGCCCCAGCATTTT

D gene: .
V gene: TRBV2
J gene: TRBJ2-7
clone size: .
CDR3 length: 14
CDR3 protein: CASMRTLTIYEQYF
CDR3 DNA: TGTGCCAGCATGAGAACCCTAACCATCTACGAGCAGTACTTC

D gene: TRBD2
V gene: TRBV7-2
J gene: TRBJ2-2
clone size: .
CDR3 length: 16
CDR3 protein: CASSLRRGGNTGELFF
CDR3 DNA: TGTGCCAGCAGCTTAAGGCGGGGGGGGAACACCGGGGAGCTGTTTTTT

D gene: TRBD2
V gene: TRBV3-1/TRBV3-2
J gene: TRBJ2-1
clone size: .
CDR3 length: 16
CDR3 protein: CASSPTGTSENNEQFF
CDR3 DNA: TGTGCCAGCAGCCCGACCGGGACTAGCGAGAACAATGAGCAGTTCTTC

D gene: TRBD1
V gene: TRBV19
J gene: TRBJ1-1
clone size: .
CDR3 length: 14
CDR3 protein: CASTMTGMLTEAFF
CDR3 DNA: TGTGCCAGTACCATGACAGGGATGTTGACTGAAGCTTTCTTT

D gene: .
V gene: TRBV29-1
J gene: TRBJ1-3
clone size: .
CDR3 length: 12
CDR3 protein: CSVGETGNTIYF
CDR3 DNA: TGCAGCGTTGGGGAGACTGGAAACACCATATATTTT

D gene: .
V gene: TRBV27
J gene: TRBJ2-7
clone size: few
CDR3 length: 14
CDR3 protein: CASSRGSTSYEQYF
CDR3 DNA: TGTGCCAGCAGCCGAGGGTCCACTTCCTACGAGCAGTACTTC